Shown below are 30 T cell receptor beta chains from a single sample sequenced in a study of blood T cell repertoires in COVID-19 (dated by TCRdb to 2019 to 2021). The library was obtained by the immunoSEQ multiplex PCR assay. TCRdb re-hosts the immuneACCESS table, in-frame sequences only. Its copies lack some clones; in the studies checked, an unresolved V gene accounts for under half of them, and the cause for the rest is not known. The sample contains tens of thousands of clones, about three quarters of them found a single time. The ten largest clones capture about a fifth of the sample. Material: peripheral blood. The receptors derive from a man aged 30 to 39 with COVID-19, enrolled during active disease.

This sequence joins TRBV6-5 and TRBJ2-1; D remains ambiguous. The CDR3 totals 13 residues. Germline CDR1 is MNHEY and CDR2 is SVGAGI. V dropped 4 bases and J dropped 4 bases, with 8 bases sitting between them. The CDR3: CASSSTAYNEQFF. The CDR3 bases are TGTGCCAGCAGTTCTACAGCATACAATGAGCAGTTCTTC.

V gene TRBV30 combines with J gene TRBJ1-1; D is uncertain. The germline V gene encodes CDR1 GTSNPN and CDR2 SVGIG (reference sequence). This CDR3 contains 14 residues. Between the trimmed V and J ends, which lost 5 bases and 0 bases, there was a span of 13 bases. CDR3 loop: CAWQPGYMNTEAFF. In DNA form, the CDR3 reads TGTGCCTGGCAGCCAGGCTACATGAACACTGAAGCTTTCTTT.

This clone was seen more than once but under ten times. The CDR3 here is CATQDSHSYEQYF. In DNA, the CDR3 is TGTGCCACGCAGGACAGCCATTCCTACGAGCAGTACTTC. The chain uses TRBV11-2 and TRBJ2-7; possible D gene TRBD1, 6 bases. V lost 10 bases, J lost 1 base, and 14 bases lay in between. CDR1 is SGHAT, CDR2 FQNNGV, per germline. The CDR3 sequence is 13 residues long.

The V and J genes are TRBV6-4 and TRBJ1-6, with 9 bases fitting TRBD1. The germline gives CDR1 MRHNA, CDR2 SNTAGT. This CDR3 has 15 residues. V was clipped by 8 bases and J by 10 bases; unmatched bases: 12. The CDR3 loop reads CASQGNRGRESPLHF. Here the CDR3 DNA reads TGTGCCAGCCAGGGAAACAGGGGGCGAGAGTCACCCCTCCACTTT.

The V and J genes are TRBV7-8 and TRBJ2-3, with D perhaps TRBD1 (5 bases). Trimming removed 3 bases from V and 0 bases from J, with 10 bases in between. The CDR3 runs to 15 residues. Germline CDR1 reads SGHVS; CDR2 reads FQNEAQ. CDR3 in DNA: TGTGCCAGCAGCTTCGGACACCCGAGCACAGATACGCAGTATTTT. Translated, it gives CASSFGHPSTDTQYF.

V and J are TRBV5-5 and TRBJ1-4, with 10 bases fitting TRBD1. This CDR3 spans 16 amino acids. V was pared by 0 bases and J by 8 bases, with 7 bases of the junction left unmatched. From germline, CDR1 is SGHKS and CDR2 YYEKEE (reference sequence). This CDR3 reads CASSLALTGGLEKLFF. Here the CDR3 DNA reads TGTGCCAGCAGCTTGGCCCTGACAGGGGGCCTCGAAAAACTGTTTTTT.

The chain is built from TRBV10-2 and TRBJ2-3; possible D gene TRBD2, 5 bases. Germline V gene sequence: CDR1 WSHSY, CDR2 SAAADI. Trimming left V 4 bases short and J 1 base short, with 15 bases between. This CDR3 has 16 residues. CDR3 residues: CASSVSGGAGTDTQYF. The CDR3 nucleotides are TGCGCCAGCAGTGTAAGCGGAGGAGCGGGCACAGATACGCAGTATTTT.

The V gene is TRBV4-2, the J gene TRBJ2-7; unclear D gene. The germline V and J ends were trimmed by 0 bases and 6 bases, with 15 bases remaining between them. Germline V lookup: CDR1 LGHNA, CDR2 YNFKEQ. The CDR3 contains 15 residues. CDR3 residues: CASSQDEARVGEQYF. In DNA, the CDR3 is TGTGCCAGCAGCCAAGATGAGGCCCGTGTTGGCGAGCAGTACTTC.

The chain links TRBV28 to TRBJ2-7; the D gene is possibly TRBD2 (6 bases). This CDR3 spans 14 amino acids. Germline assignment: CDR1 MDHEN and CDR2 SYDVKM. V was cut by 6 bases and J by 4 bases, with 16 bases left in between. In DNA form, the CDR3 reads TGTGCCAGCAGCTGGGAGGCAGTGAAGTACGAGCAGTACTTC. Its translation: CASSWEAVKYEQYF.

The J gene is TRBJ1-2, the V gene TRBV7-2; 10 positions agree with TRBD1. Trimming removed 1 base from V and 7 bases from J; junction bases left unmatched: 3. This CDR3 contains 14 residues. Germline loops: CDR1 SGHTA, CDR2 FQGNSA. This chain's CDR3 is CASSLGQGAPGYTF. The CDR3 region has the DNA TGTGCCAGCAGCTTAGGACAGGGGGCGCCTGGCTACACCTTC. Full variable domain (outside the CDR3, taken from reference TRBV7-2 and TRBJ1-2): GAGVSQSPSNKVTEKGKDVELRCDPISGHTALYWYRQSLGQGLEFLIYFQGNSAPDKSGLPSDRFSAERTGGSVSTLTIQRTQQEDSAVYLCASSLGQGAPGYTFGSGTRLTVV.

V gene TRBV28 combines with J gene TRBJ1-6, with unresolved D. CDR1 MDHEN and CDR2 SYDVKM come from the germline V gene. This CDR3 contains 11 residues. Trimming stripped 3 bases from V and 9 bases from J, with 3 bases between. The CDR3 bases are TGTGCCAGCAGTTTTAGTTCACCCCTCCACTTT. It encodes CASSFSSPLHF.

The chain employs TRBV6-5 and TRBJ1-1; D not certain. From germline, CDR1 is MNHEY and CDR2 SVGAGI. With 9 bases removed from V and 1 base from J, the gap between germline ends came to 12 bases. The CDR3 sequence is 13 residues long. CDR3 DNA: TGTGCCAGTGCAGCGGGCCGGAACACTGAAGCTTTCTTT. It is translated as CASAAGRNTEAFF.

Only one count was recorded for this clone. In DNA form, the CDR3 reads TGTGCCACCAACCCAGGCCTGAACACCGGGGAGCTGTTTTTT. Protein: CATNPGLNTGELFF. The genes are TRBV10-3 and TRBJ2-2; D gene ambiguous. The V end was cut by 10 bases, the J end by 1 base, with 13 bases between. Germline V gene data show CDR1 as ENHRY and CDR2 as SYGVKD. The CDR3 length is 14 residues.

The CDR3: CASSQGWVTSGRAYNEQFF. The CDR3 DNA follows: TGTGCCAGCAGCCAAGGTTGGGTGACTAGCGGGAGGGCCTACAATGAGCAGTTCTTC. The chain uses TRBV3-1 (or the pseudogene TRBV3-2) and TRBJ2-1, with 14 bases identical to TRBD2. Germline V lookup: CDR1 LGHDT, CDR2 YNNKEL (reference sequence). Losses at the gene ends were 1 base for V and 2 bases for J; bases not matched to a gene: 7. The CDR3 contains 19 residues.

The chain has TRBV6-1 and TRBJ2-7; D uncertain. The CDR3 has 16 residues. Germline V gives CDR1 MNHNS, CDR2 SASEGT. With 1 base removed from V and 4 bases from J, the gap between germline ends came to 17 bases. CDR3 loop: CASSEDTGYALYEQYF. As DNA, the CDR3 is TGTGCCAGCAGTGAAGATACCGGTTACGCGTTATACGAGCAGTACTTC.

This chain joins TRBV9 and TRBJ1-1; perhaps TRBD1 as D (6 bases). Germline CDR1 and CDR2: SGDLS and YYNGEE. This CDR3 has 14 residues. V dropped 0 bases and J dropped 1 base, with 7 bases sitting between them. The CDR3 region has the DNA TGTGCCAGCAGCGTAGCAGGGGCGAACACTGAAGCTTTCTTT. This sequence encodes CASSVAGANTEAFF.

The rearrangement uses TRBV11-3 and TRBJ2-2; TRBD2 matches 9 bases. Germline assignment: CDR1 SGHNT and CDR2 YENEEA. The V segment lost 5 bases and the J segment 5 bases; nucleotides outside the gene matches: 9. This CDR3 region has 16 residues. CDR3 nucleotide sequence: TGTGCCAGCAGCCCCATAGCGGGAGTTTCTACCGGGGAGCTGTTTTTT. As protein: CASSPIAGVSTGELFF.

The chain is built from TRBV7-8 and TRBJ2-1; TRBD2 agrees at 8 bases. The CDR3 runs to 15 residues. Looked up from germline, CDR1 is SGHVS and CDR2 is FQNEAQ. J lost 10 bases, V lost 5 bases, and 13 bases had no gene match. The DNA for the CDR3 is TGTGCCAGCAGCGTCGGAAATGCGGGAGGAGGAGAGCAGTTCTTC. Residues: CASSVGNAGGGEQFF.

This CDR3 reads CASSESSGGANEQFF. CDR3 bases: TGTGCCAGCAGCGAATCTAGCGGGGGGGCCAATGAGCAGTTCTTC. J is TRBJ2-1 and V is TRBV2, with 12 bases aligning to TRBD2. V shed 6 bases, J shed 6 bases, and the junction held 6 bases outside the gene matches. The CDR3 covers 15 residues. CDR1 and CDR2 (germline): SNHLY, FYNNEI.

This chain uses TRBV6-2 or TRBV6-3 with TRBJ2-3; 12 bases align to TRBD2. After removal of 2 bases from V and 1 base from J, the junction contained 1 base not matched to a gene. The CDR3 loop spans 16 amino acids. The V gene's germline CDR1 is MNHEY and CDR2 SVGEGT. The CDR3 sequence is CASSYASGGGTDTQYF. CDR3 coding DNA: TGTGCCAGCAGTTACGCTAGCGGGGGGGGCACAGATACGCAGTATTTT.

This clone has a single count. The V call is TRBV28, the J call TRBJ1-5; no clear D gene. V shed 1 base and J shed 0 bases, with 10 bases lying between them. CDR1 and CDR2 (germline): MDHEN, SYDVKM. The CDR3 spans 16 residues. For the CDR3, the DNA is TGTGCCAGCAGTTTATTGACATTATATAGCAATCAGCCCCAGCATTTT. Translating it yields CASSLLTLYSNQPQHF.

The chain combines TRBV27 with TRBJ2-1; TRBD2 aligns across 7 bases. Trimming cost V 7 bases and J 4 bases; bases outside gene matches: 7. The CDR3 contains 14 residues. CDR1 is MNHEY, CDR2 SMNVEV, per germline (reference sequence). CDR3 loop: CASKERGTYNEQFF. CDR3 bases: TGTGCCAGCAAAGAGCGGGGAACTTACAATGAGCAGTTCTTC.

The V call is TRBV5-1, the J call TRBJ1-2; no reliable D call. This CDR3 is built from 12 residues. Germline CDR1 and CDR2: SGHRS and YFSETQ. V was cut by 2 bases and J by 7 bases, with 9 bases left in between. CDR3: CASSFGGSGYTF. The CDR3 coding sequence is TGCGCCAGCAGCTTCGGAGGCTCTGGCTACACCTTC.

The chain employs TRBV18 and TRBJ1-2; D gene uncertain. The CDR3 consists of 15 residues. The germline CDR1 and CDR2 sequences are KGHSH and LQKENI. V dropped 2 bases and J dropped 4 bases, with 14 bases sitting between them. The CDR3 nucleotides are TGTGCCAGCTCACCAGCTGGGCCAGCTACCTATGGCTACACCTTC. Translation: CASSPAGPATYGYTF. The variable domain in full, with the rest retrieved from reference TRBV18 and TRBJ1-2, is NAGVMQNPRHLVRRRGQEARLRCSPMKGHSHVYWYRQLPEEGLKFMVYLQKENIIDESGMPKERFSAEFPKEGPSILRIQQVVRGDSAAYFCASSPAGPATYGYTFGSGTRLTVV.

The gene calls are TRBV28 and TRBJ1-1; TRBD1 is a possible D gene (5 bases). V was clipped by 5 bases and J by 1 base, with 17 bases between them. Germline V gives CDR1 MDHEN, CDR2 SYDVKM. The CDR3 sequence is 16 residues long. The CDR3 reads CASSPGRGRENTEAFF. In DNA form, the CDR3 reads TGTGCCAGCAGTCCCGGTAGGGGCAGGGAGAACACTGAAGCTTTCTTT. The complete variable domain, with remaining parts taken from reference TRBV28 and TRBJ1-1, reads DVKVTQSSRYLVKRTGEKVFLECVQDMDHENMFWYRQDPGLGLRLIYFSYDVKMKEKGDIPEGYSVSREKKERFSLILESASTNQTSMYLCASSPGRGRENTEAFFGQGTRLTVV.

A few counts support this clone. The V gene is TRBV18, the J gene TRBJ2-5, with 12 positions matching TRBD2. V was pared by 6 bases and J by 7 bases, with 9 bases of the junction left unmatched. The CDR3 totals 15 residues. Per germline, CDR1 KGHSH and CDR2 LQKENI. CDR3 nucleotides: TGTGCCAGCTCGCCAGGACTAGCGGGATGGGTGACCCAGTACTTC. Translating gives CASSPGLAGWVTQYF.

V gene TRBV5-1 combines with J gene TRBJ1-3; tentative D call: TRBD1 (5 bases). This CDR3 is built from 16 residues. Deletions cut 3 bases from V and 1 base from J, with 14 bases between. Germline values: CDR1 SGHRS, CDR2 YFSETQ. CDR3 amino acids: CASSSGTAGSGNTIYF. The CDR3 region has the DNA TGCGCCAGCAGCTCCGGGACCGCGGGGTCTGGAAACACCATATATTTT.

This clone was recorded once. The gene calls are TRBV7-3 and TRBJ1-6; the match to TRBD1 covers 7 bases. V lost 5 bases to trimming and J lost 8 bases; unmatched junction nucleotides: 9. The CDR3 is 15 amino acids. Germline V gives CDR1 SGHTA, CDR2 FQGTGA. CDR3 in amino acids: CASSPQGGVDSPLHF. The CDR3, as DNA: TGTGCCAGCAGCCCCCAGGGGGGAGTGGATTCACCCCTCCACTTT.

The rearrangement joins TRBV7-6 to TRBJ1-1; D is uncertain. Germline lookup yields CDR1 SGHVS and CDR2 FNYEAQ. The CDR3 sequence is 13 residues long. Trimming stripped 9 bases from V and 3 bases from J, with 14 bases between. CDR3 nucleotides: TGTGCCAGTCGGAGGACGGCGTACACTGAAGCTTTCTTT. It specifies CASRRTAYTEAFF.

The gene calls are TRBV19 and TRBJ1-5; TRBD1 matches at 11 bases. The germline V gene has CDR1 LNHDA and CDR2 SQIVND (reference sequence). V shed 10 bases, J shed 4 bases, and the junction held 6 bases outside the gene matches. This CDR3 region has 14 residues. The CDR3 DNA is TGTGCCACCCGGGGACAGGGGGGAAATCAGCCCCAGCATTTT. Amino acids: CATRGQGGNQPQHF.